Presented here are 21 T cell receptor beta chains from one specimen sequenced in a study of human T cells and chemical hapten exposure. Time point meaning: patch test 1, 2 weeks after DPC sensitization. Treatment denoted: therapeutic diphenylcyclopropenone sensitization with weekly scalp DPC. One entry per CDR3 protein results from TCRdb running MiXCR on the RACE reads. The table includes 380,000 or so distinct CDR3 sequences, roughly 5% detected once. The sequences come from whole blood, collected in connection with sensitization to the hapten diphenylcyclopropenone (DPC). The receptors here all came from a woman in her forties or fifties with alopecia areata. Some clones in this sample may be carry-over from other donors' samples.

The chain couples TRBV7-9 to TRBJ2-5; D gene uncertain. Trimming took off 1 base at V and 5 bases at J, with 14 bases between the two ends. Looked up from germline, CDR1 is SEHNR and CDR2 is FQNEAQ (reference sequence). The CDR3 totals 15 residues. CDR3 sequence (DNA): TGTGCCAGCAGCTTAGAACTGCTTCCGGAGGAGACCCAGTACTTC. Encoded protein: CASSLELLPEETQYF.

V usage is TRBV7-9 and J usage is TRBJ1-1; D gene uncertain. The CDR3 extends over 14 amino acids. With 5 bases removed from V and 2 bases from J, the gap between germline ends came to 12 bases. The germline gives CDR1 SEHNR, CDR2 FQNEAQ (reference sequence). The CDR3 sequence is CASSPDIGNTEAFF. CDR3 nucleotides: TGTGCCAGCAGCCCAGATATAGGAAACACTGAAGCTTTCTTT.

The rearrangement joins TRBV2 to TRBJ1-1; a weak D match, TRBD1 (6 bases). The CDR3 consists of 14 residues. The V end was cut by 4 bases, the J end by 0 bases, with 9 bases between. Per germline, CDR1 SNHLY and CDR2 FYNNEI. The CDR3 DNA reads as TGTGCCAGCAGTGGGTCAGGGGTGAACACTGAAGCTTTCTTT. Encoded protein: CASSGSGVNTEAFF.

The chain links TRBV4-1 to TRBJ2-3; 14 bases are a match to TRBD2. The V gene's germline CDR1 is MGHRA and CDR2 YSYEKL. The CDR3 runs to 17 residues. Losses at the gene ends were 1 base for V and 3 bases for J; bases not matched to a gene: 3. The CDR3 here is CASSQGLAGGPTDTQYF. CDR3 nucleotides: TGCGCCAGCAGCCAAGGACTAGCGGGAGGGCCGACAGATACGCAGTATTTT.

There are many counts of this clonotype. The V gene is TRBV6-5, the J gene TRBJ2-7; a possible D gene is TRBD2 (6 bases). This CDR3 has 12 amino acids. The germline gives CDR1 MNHEY, CDR2 SVGAGI. In DNA form, the CDR3 reads TGTGCTTCGGGGGATGCAGTCTACGAGCAGTACTTC. Its protein is CASGDAVYEQYF.

The table lists this clonotype with a few counts. The genes are TRBV13 and TRBJ1-1; no reliable D call. This CDR3 region has 15 residues. Germline V gives CDR1 PRHDT, CDR2 FYEKMQ (reference sequence). Trimming pared 1 base from V and 5 bases from J, leaving 14 bases between. The CDR3 bases are TGTGCCAGCAGCTTAGACCCAGCTGGGCTTACTGAAGCTTTCTTT. Its protein product is CASSLDPAGLTEAFF.

The chain joins TRBV3-1 to TRBJ2-3; no clear D. The CDR3 is 13 amino acids. The V and J ends lost 4 bases and 6 bases respectively, with 11 bases between them. Germline V gives CDR1 LGHDT, CDR2 YNNKEL (reference sequence). Here the CDR3 reads CASSPRMEDTQYF. CDR3 DNA sequence: TGTGCCAGCAGCCCCCGAATGGAGGATACGCAGTATTTT.

In this sample, this clonotype turned up many times. The gene calls are TRBV20-1 and TRBJ1-4; 12 nucleotides match TRBD1. Germline CDR1 is DFQATT and CDR2 is SNEGSKA (reference sequence). The V and J ends lost 1 base and 5 bases, in that order; junction bases with no gene match: 5. This CDR3 is 16 amino acids long. CDR3 sequence (DNA): TGCAGTGCTAGAGTGGGGACAGGGGGCCCCAATGAAAAACTGTTTTTT. Protein sequence: CSARVGTGGPNEKLFF.

This clonotype was observed a few times. The chain recombines TRBV7-2 with TRBJ2-3, with a possible D match to TRBD1 (6 bases). The CDR3 has 13 residues. Deletions cut 5 bases from V and 6 bases from J, with 12 bases between. CDR1 is SGHTA, CDR2 FQGNSA, per germline. This chain's CDR3 is CASSGQRADTQYF. The CDR3 DNA reads TGTGCCAGCAGCGGACAGAGGGCGGATACGCAGTATTTT.

There are many counts of this clonotype. The CDR3: CASSYSRTTYEQYF. CDR3 DNA sequence: TGTGCCAGCAGTTACTCCAGGACAACCTACGAGCAGTACTTC. The rearrangement joins TRBV6-6 to TRBJ2-7; D might be TRBD1 (5 bases). This CDR3 is built from 14 residues. CDR1 is MNHNY and CDR2 is SVGAGI in the germline V gene (reference sequence). Deletions cut 0 bases from V and 2 bases from J, with 8 bases between.

This clonotype showed up many times. The V call is TRBV28, the J call TRBJ2-1, with 10 nucleotides matching TRBD2. Germline V lookup: CDR1 MDHEN, CDR2 SYDVKM. The CDR3 contains 15 residues. V shed 6 bases, J shed 8 bases, and the junction held 10 bases outside the gene matches. This chain's CDR3 is CASSLQRGGLDEQFF. The CDR3 nucleotides are TGTGCCAGCAGCCTACAGCGGGGGGGCCTCGATGAGCAGTTCTTC.

On this clonotype itself: At one end the junction does not follow the germline gene, possibly because of a read error. The chain combines TRBV7-2 with TRBJ1-4; the D gene is possibly TRBD1 (6 bases). CDR1 is SGHTA, CDR2 FQGNSA, per germline. This CDR3 has 16 amino acids. The CDR3 loop is CVSSSRRGLGNEKLFF. Here the CDR3 DNA reads TGTGTCAGCAGCTCCCGTCGGGGGCTAGGGAATGAAAAACTGTTTTTT.

This clonotype came up many times. CDR3 region: CASSRGRTNEKLFF. The CDR3 region has the DNA TGTGCCAGCAGCCGAGGGAGGACTAATGAAAAACTGTTTTTT. V usage is TRBV16 and J usage is TRBJ1-4, with D unclear. The germline CDR1 and CDR2 sequences are KGHSY and FQNENV. This CDR3 is 14 amino acids long. V was pared by 4 bases and J by 2 bases, with 8 bases between.

The gene calls are TRBV28 and TRBJ2-1; D might be TRBD1 (5 bases). Trimming left V 4 bases short and J 2 bases short, with 15 bases between. CDR3 size: 16 residues. Germline V gives CDR1 MDHEN, CDR2 SYDVKM. The CDR3 DNA follows: TGTGCCAGCAGTTCACCTCAGGGATTGACCTACAATGAGCAGTTCTTC. The encoded protein is CASSSPQGLTYNEQFF.

This clonotype was observed at least ten times. The rearrangement joins TRBV6-2 or TRBV6-3 to TRBJ2-1, with D perhaps TRBD2 (6 bases). CDR1 is MNHEY and CDR2 is SVGEGT in the germline V gene. This CDR3 region has 12 residues. V was pared by 6 bases and J by 8 bases, with 11 bases between. The CDR3 nucleotides read TGTGCCAGCAGCCACTGGGGGGATGAGCAGTTCTTC. This sequence encodes CASSHWGDEQFF.

This clonotype was seen more than once but under ten times. V is TRBV6-6 and J is TRBJ2-1; D ambiguous. The CDR3 consists of 14 residues. CDR1 and CDR2 from the germline V gene are MNHNY and SVGAGI (reference sequence). Between the trimmed V and J ends, which lost 5 bases and 0 bases, there was a span of 8 bases. The CDR3: CASSPWDSYNEQFF. In nucleotides, the CDR3 is TGTGCCAGCAGTCCTTGGGACTCCTACAATGAGCAGTTCTTC.

This clonotype was seen at least ten times. Here the CDR3 reads CASGPLSTDTQYF. Here the CDR3 DNA reads TGTGCCAGTGGGCCCTTAAGCACAGATACGCAGTATTTT. The chain recombines TRBV6-1 with TRBJ2-3; D not resolved. V lost 9 bases, J lost 0 bases, and 10 bases lay in between. The length of the CDR3 is 13 residues. From germline, CDR1 is MNHNS and CDR2 SASEGT.

This clonotype was detected many times. The rearrangement uses TRBV12-3 or TRBV12-4 and TRBJ1-4; D gene uncertain. V was clipped by 6 bases and J by 10 bases, with 15 bases between them. The CDR3 contains 13 residues. The CDR3 DNA reads as TGTGCCAGCAGCCAAGCGCCCAACCCAAAACTGTTTTTT. It specifies CASSQAPNPKLFF.

The chain uses TRBV24-1 and TRBJ2-3, with 7 bases lining up with TRBD2. Germline lookup yields CDR1 KGHDR and CDR2 SFDVKD. The length of the CDR3 is 14 residues. V gave up 9 bases and J gave up 2 bases; unmatched junction bases: 7. CDR3 sequence reads: CATSGGGFTDTQYF. In DNA, the CDR3 is TGTGCCACCTCTGGCGGGGGTTTCACAGATACGCAGTATTTT.

The chain combines TRBV12-3 or TRBV12-4 with TRBJ2-7; no definite D call. With 5 bases removed from V and 3 bases from J, the gap between germline ends came to 11 bases. The CDR3 loop spans 13 amino acids. The CDR3 DNA sequence: TGTGCCAGCAGTCCTCGGGTGATCTACGAGCAGTACTTC. It is translated as CASSPRVIYEQYF.

The sample holds a few counts of this clonotype. The chain combines TRBV11-2 with TRBJ2-1; tentative D call: TRBD2 (5 bases). Germline loops: CDR1 SGHAT, CDR2 FQNNGV. The ends were cut back, 1 base at V and 6 bases at J, with 10 bases in the middle. The CDR3 is 14 residues long. CDR3 DNA: TGTGCCAGCAGCTTAGGCCCGGGGTCCAATGAGCAGTTCTTC. It codes for CASSLGPGSNEQFF.